One T cell receptor beta chain is described in this entry. Its cognate antigen is unknown. This sample is part of a study of post-analysis software for immune sequencing data. Findings of the study overall: When patients were compared with controls, four to six TRBV segments were more frequent, TRBV5-6, TRBV5-1 and TRBV20-1 among them. Relative to controls, patients with multiple sclerosis showed significantly lower normalized Chao1 diversity.

CDR1 is SGHTA, CDR2 FQGNSA, per germline. There are 15 residues in the CDR3. V dropped 5 bases and J dropped 2 bases, with 10 bases sitting between them. Unique-molecular-identifier-tagged TCR beta cDNA libraries were used. TCRdb reprocessed the PCR reads via MiXCR and lists one record per CDR3 protein. This table has 700,000 to 900,000 distinct CDR3 sequences, around 45% appearing once. Specimen: blood. This TCR was sampled from a girl aged 10 to 17 with multiple sclerosis. V usage is TRBV7-2 and J usage is TRBJ2-6; D gene ambiguous. The DNA of the CDR3 is TGTGCCAGCAGCCCTCTAGTAACTGGGGCCAACGTCCTGACTTTC. Its translation is CASSPLVTGANVLTF.